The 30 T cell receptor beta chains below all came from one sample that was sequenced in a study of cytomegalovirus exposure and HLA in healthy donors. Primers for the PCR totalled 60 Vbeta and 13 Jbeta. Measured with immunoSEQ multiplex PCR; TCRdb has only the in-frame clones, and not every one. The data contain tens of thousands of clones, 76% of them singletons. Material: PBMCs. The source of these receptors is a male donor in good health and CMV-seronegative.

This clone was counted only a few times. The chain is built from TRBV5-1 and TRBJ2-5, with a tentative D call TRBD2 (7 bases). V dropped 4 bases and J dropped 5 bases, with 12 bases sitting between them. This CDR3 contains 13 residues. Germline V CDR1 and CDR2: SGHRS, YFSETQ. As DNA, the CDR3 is TGCGCCAGCAGCGGGGGGGGCCGGGAGACCCAGTACTTC. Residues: CASSGGGRETQYF.

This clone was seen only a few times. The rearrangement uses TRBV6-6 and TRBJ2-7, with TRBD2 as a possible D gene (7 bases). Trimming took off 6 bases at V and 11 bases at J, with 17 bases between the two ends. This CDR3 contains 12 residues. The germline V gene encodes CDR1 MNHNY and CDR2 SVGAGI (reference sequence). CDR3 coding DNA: TGTGCCAGCAGCTTCGTAAGGGGGGGAGAGTACTTC. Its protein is CASSFVRGGEYF.

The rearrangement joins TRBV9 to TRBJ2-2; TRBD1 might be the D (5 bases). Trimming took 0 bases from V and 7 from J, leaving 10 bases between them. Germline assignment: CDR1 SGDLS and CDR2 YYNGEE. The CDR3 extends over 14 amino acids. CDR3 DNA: TGTGCCAGCAGCGTAGGGCAGGGTGGCGGGGAGCTGTTTTTT. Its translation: CASSVGQGGGELFF. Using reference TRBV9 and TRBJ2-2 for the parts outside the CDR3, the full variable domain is DSGVTQTPKHLITATGQRVTLRCSPRSGDLSVYWYQQSLDQGLQFLIQYYNGEERAKGNILERFSAQQFPDLHSELNLSSLELGDSALYFCASSVGQGGGELFFGEGSRLTVL.

The CDR3 loop reads CASGVQAGEETQYF. The CDR3 nucleotides read TGTGCCAGCGGTGTCCAGGCCGGGGAAGAGACCCAGTACTTC. V gene TRBV6-1 combines with J gene TRBJ2-5, with D maybe TRBD2 (5 bases). The V and J ends lost 8 bases and 3 bases respectively, with 16 bases between them. There are 14 residues in the CDR3. Germline-derived CDR1 and CDR2 are MNHNS and SASEGT.

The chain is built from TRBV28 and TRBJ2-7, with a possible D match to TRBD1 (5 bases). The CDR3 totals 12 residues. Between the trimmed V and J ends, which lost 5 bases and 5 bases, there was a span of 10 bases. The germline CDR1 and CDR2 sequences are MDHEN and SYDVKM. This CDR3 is CASSQGRNEQYF. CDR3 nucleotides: TGTGCCAGCAGTCAGGGAAGGAACGAGCAGTACTTC.

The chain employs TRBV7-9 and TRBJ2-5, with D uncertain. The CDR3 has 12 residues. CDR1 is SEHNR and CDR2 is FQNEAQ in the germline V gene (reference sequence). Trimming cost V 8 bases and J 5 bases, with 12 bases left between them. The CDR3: CASGPSAETQYF. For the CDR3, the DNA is TGTGCCAGCGGGCCCTCGGCGGAGACCCAGTACTTC.

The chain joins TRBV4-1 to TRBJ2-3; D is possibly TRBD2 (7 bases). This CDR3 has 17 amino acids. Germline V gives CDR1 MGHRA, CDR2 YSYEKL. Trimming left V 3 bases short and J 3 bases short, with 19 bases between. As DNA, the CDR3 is TGCGCCAGCAGCCAGAGCGGGTCTGGGAGGGGGACAGATACGCAGTATTTT. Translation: CASSQSGSGRGTDTQYF.

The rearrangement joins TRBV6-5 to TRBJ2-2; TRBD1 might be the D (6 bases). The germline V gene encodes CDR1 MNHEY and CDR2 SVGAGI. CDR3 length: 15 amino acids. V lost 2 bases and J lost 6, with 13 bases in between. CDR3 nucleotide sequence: TGTGCCAGCAGTTACATTGGGGGCGCGGCCGGGGAGCTGTTTTTT. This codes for CASSYIGGAAGELFF.

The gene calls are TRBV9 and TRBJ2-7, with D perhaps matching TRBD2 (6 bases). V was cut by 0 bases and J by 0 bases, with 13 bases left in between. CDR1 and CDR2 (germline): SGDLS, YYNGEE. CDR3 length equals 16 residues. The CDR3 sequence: CASSVGDFLGSYEQYF. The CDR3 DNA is TGTGCCAGCAGCGTAGGGGACTTTCTCGGCTCCTACGAGCAGTACTTC.

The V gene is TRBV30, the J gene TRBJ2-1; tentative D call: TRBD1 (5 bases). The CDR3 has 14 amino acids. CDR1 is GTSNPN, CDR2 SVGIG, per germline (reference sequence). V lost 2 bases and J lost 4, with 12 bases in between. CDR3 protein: CAWSRGRAYNEQFF. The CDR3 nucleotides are TGTGCCTGGAGTAGGGGCAGGGCTTACAATGAGCAGTTCTTC. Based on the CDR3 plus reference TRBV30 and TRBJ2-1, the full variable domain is SQTIHQWPATLVQPVGSPLSLECTVEGTSNPNLYWYRQAAGRGLQLLFYSVGIGQISSEVPQNLSASRPQDRQFILSSKKLLLSDSGFYLCAWSRGRAYNEQFFGPGTRLTVL.

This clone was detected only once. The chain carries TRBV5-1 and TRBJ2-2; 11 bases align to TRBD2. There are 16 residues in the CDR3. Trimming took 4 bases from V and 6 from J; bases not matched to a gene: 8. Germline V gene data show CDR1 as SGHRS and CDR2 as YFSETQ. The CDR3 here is CASSQGLAGGSGELFF. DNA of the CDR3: TGCGCCAGCAGCCAGGGGCTAGCGGGAGGATCCGGGGAGCTGTTTTTT.

The CDR3 spells CASSTIRGGISGNTIYF. The CDR3 DNA reads as TGTGCCAGCAGCACAATACGAGGGGGCATCTCTGGAAACACCATATATTTT. The gene calls are TRBV11-2 and TRBJ1-3; 7 nucleotides match TRBD1. The ends lost 5 bases at V and 0 bases at J; junction bases unmatched: 10. The CDR3 runs to 17 residues. Germline lookup yields CDR1 SGHAT and CDR2 FQNNGV.

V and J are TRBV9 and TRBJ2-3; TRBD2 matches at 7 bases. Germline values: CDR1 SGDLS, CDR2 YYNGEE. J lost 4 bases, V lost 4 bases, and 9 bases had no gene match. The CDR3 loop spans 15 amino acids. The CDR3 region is CASSISGKDADTQYF. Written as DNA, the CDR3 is TGTGCCAGCAGCATCAGCGGGAAAGATGCAGATACGCAGTATTTT.

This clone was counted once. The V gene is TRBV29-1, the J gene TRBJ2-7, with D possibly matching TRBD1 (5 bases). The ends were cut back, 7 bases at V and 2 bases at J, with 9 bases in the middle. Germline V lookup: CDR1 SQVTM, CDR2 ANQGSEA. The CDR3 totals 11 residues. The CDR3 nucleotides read TGCAGCGCCACGACAGCCTACGAGCAGTACTTC. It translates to CSATTAYEQYF.

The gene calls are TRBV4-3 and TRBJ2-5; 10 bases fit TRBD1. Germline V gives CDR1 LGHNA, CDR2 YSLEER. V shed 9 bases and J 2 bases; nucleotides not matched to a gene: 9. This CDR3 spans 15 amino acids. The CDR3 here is CASTPGQGLQETQYF. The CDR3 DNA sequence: TGCGCCAGTACGCCGGGACAGGGGCTTCAAGAGACCCAGTACTTC.

The CDR3 sequence: CASSIAGEDTQYF. The CDR3 nucleotides are TGCGCCAGCAGCATAGCGGGGGAAGATACGCAGTATTTT. The chain uses TRBV5-1 and TRBJ2-3, with TRBD2 matching 9 bases. This CDR3 is 13 amino acids long. Germline V gene sequence: CDR1 SGHRS, CDR2 YFSETQ. Germline trimming cut 4 bases from V and 5 bases from J; bases unmatched to any gene: 2. Looking up the rest from reference TRBV5-1 and TRBJ2-3 gives the full variable domain: KAGVTQTPRYLIKTRGQQVTLSCSPISGHRSVSWYQQTPGQGLQFLFEYFSETQRNKGNFPGRFSGRQFSNSRSEMNVSTLELGDSALYLCASSIAGEDTQYFGPGTRLTVL.

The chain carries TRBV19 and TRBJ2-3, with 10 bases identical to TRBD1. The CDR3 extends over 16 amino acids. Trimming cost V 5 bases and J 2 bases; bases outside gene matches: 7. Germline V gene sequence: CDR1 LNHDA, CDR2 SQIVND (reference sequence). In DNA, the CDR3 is TGTGCCAGTAGTTTGGGACAGGGGTCAAACACAGATACGCAGTATTTT. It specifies CASSLGQGSNTDTQYF.

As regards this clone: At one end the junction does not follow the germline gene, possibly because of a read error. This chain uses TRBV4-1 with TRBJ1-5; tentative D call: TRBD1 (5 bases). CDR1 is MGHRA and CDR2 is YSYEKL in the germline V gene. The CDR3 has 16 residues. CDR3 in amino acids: CASSQESLGGTQAQHF. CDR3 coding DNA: TGCGCCAGCAGCCAAGAAAGCTTGGGGGGAACTCAGGCCCAGCATTTT.

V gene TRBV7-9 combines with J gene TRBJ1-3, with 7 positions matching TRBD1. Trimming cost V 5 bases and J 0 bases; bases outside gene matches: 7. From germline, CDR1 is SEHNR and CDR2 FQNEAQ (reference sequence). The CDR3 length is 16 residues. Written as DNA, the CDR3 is TGTGCCAGCAGCGCCAGCTACAGGGGCTCTGGAAACACCATATATTTT. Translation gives CASSASYRGSGNTIYF.

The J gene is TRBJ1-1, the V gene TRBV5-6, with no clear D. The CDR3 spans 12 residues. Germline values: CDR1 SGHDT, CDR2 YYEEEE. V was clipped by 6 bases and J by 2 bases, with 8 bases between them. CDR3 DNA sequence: TGTGCCAGCACCACTTTTAACACTGAAGCTTTCTTT. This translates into CASTTFNTEAFF.

The CDR3: CASKEGRAYNEQFF. The CDR3 bases are TGTGCCTCTAAGGAGGGGAGGGCCTACAATGAGCAGTTCTTC. This sequence joins TRBV27 and TRBJ2-1; 7 bases align to TRBD2. The V gene's germline CDR1 is MNHEY and CDR2 SMNVEV (reference sequence). The CDR3 runs 14 residues. Trimming took 11 bases from V and 2 from J; bases not matched to a gene: 9.

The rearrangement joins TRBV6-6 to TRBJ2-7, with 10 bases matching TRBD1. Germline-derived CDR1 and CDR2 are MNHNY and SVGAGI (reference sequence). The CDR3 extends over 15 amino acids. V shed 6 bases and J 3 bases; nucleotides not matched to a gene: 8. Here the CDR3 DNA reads TGTGCCAGCAGCCGACAGGGGGCAGAAAGCTACGAGCAGTACTTC. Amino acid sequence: CASSRQGAESYEQYF.

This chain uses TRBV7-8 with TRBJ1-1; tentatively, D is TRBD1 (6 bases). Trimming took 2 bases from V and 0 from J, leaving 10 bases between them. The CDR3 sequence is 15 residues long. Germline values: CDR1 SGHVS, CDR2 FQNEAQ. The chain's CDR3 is CASSLNRALNTEAFF. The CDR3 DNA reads TGTGCCAGCAGCTTAAACAGGGCTTTGAACACTGAAGCTTTCTTT.

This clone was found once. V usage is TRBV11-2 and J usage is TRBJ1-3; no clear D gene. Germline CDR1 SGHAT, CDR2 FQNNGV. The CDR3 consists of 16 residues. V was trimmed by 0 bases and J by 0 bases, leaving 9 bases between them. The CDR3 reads CASSLEFFGSGNTIYF. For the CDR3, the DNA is TGTGCCAGCAGCTTAGAGTTCTTCGGCTCTGGAAACACCATATATTTT.

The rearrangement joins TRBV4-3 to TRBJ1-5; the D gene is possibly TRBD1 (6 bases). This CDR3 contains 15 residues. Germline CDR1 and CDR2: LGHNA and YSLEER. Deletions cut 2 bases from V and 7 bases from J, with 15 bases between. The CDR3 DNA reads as TGCGCCAGCAGCCAACGCACAGGGTCCTCGCAGCCCCAGCATTTT. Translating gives CASSQRTGSSQPQHF.

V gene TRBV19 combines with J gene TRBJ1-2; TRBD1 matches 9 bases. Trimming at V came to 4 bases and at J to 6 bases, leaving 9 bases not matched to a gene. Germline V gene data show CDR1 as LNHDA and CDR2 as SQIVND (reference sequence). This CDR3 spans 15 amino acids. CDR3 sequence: CASSTRGQGTNGYTF. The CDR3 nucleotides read TGTGCCAGTAGTACCCGGGGACAGGGAACGAATGGCTACACCTTC.

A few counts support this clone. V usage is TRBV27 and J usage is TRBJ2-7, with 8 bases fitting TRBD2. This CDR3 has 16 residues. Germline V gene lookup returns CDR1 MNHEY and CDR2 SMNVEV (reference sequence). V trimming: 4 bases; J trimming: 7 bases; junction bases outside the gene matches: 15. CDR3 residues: CASSSGLALLGGEQYF. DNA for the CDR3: TGTGCCAGCAGTTCAGGACTAGCACTCCTAGGGGGAGAGCAGTACTTC.

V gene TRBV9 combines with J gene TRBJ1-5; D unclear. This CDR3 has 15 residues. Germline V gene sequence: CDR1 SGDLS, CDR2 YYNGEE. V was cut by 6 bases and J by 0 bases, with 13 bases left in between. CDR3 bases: TGTGCCAGCAATATGGGAGTGTATAGCAATCAGCCCCAGCATTTT. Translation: CASNMGVYSNQPQHF.

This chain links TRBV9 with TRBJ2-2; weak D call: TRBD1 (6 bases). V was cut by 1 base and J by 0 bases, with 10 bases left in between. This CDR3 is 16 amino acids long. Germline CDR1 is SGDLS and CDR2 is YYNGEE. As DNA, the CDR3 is TGTGCCAGCAGCGTAACCGGGACACCGAACACCGGGGAGCTGTTTTTT. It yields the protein CASSVTGTPNTGELFF.

The CDR3 coding sequence is TGTGCCAGCAGCTTGGCAGGCTATGGCTACACCTTC. Amino acid sequence: CASSLAGYGYTF. This chain links TRBV5-6 with TRBJ1-2, with no clear D. The CDR3 has 12 amino acids. Germline CDR1 SGHDT, CDR2 YYEEEE. Trimming cost V 0 bases and J 4 bases, with 4 bases left between them. Full variable domain (remainder filled in from reference TRBV5-6 and TRBJ1-2): DAGVTQSPTHLIKTRGQQVTLRCSPKSGHDTVSWYQQALGQGPQFIFQYYEEEERQRGNFPDRFSGHQFPNYSSELNVNALLLGDSALYLCASSLAGYGYTFGSGTRLTVV.